This TCR beta chain was profiled in a study of blood T cells in healthy people across ages. Study results and caveats: Long-lived donors carried more naive CD4+ cells and greater diversity than aged donors.

It was with a sample-barcoded 5' primer and a J-beta primer mix that a second PCR of about 6 to 12 cycles was run. TCRdb reprocessed the 5' RACE reads with MiXCR, giving one entry per CDR3 protein. The sample has fewer than 900,000 distinct CDR3 sequences; 49% are singletons. This clonotype appeared a few times. Its antigen is not identified. CDR1 and CDR2 from the germline V gene are MGHDK and SYGVNS. V shed 2 bases and J 5 bases; nucleotides not matched to a gene: 4. CDR3 length: 14 amino acids. The receptor was isolated from a woman aged 55-69 years in good health. Material: blood. This sequence joins TRBV25-1 and TRBJ2-5; 8 bases agree with TRBD1. This CDR3 reads CASSEQTGDETQYF. CDR3 sequence (DNA): TGTGCCAGCAGTGAACAGACAGGGGATGAGACCCAGTACTTC.